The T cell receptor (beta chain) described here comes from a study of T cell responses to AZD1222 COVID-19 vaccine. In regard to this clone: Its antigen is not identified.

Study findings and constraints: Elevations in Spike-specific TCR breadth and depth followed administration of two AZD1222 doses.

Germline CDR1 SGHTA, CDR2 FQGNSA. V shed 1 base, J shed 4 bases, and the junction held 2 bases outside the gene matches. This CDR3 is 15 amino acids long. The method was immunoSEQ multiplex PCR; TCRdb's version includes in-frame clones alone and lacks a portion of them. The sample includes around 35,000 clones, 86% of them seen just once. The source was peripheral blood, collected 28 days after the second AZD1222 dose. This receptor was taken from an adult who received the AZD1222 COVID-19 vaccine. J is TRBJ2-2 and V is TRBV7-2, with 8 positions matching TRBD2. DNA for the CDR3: TGTGCCAGCAGCTTAGGGCTAGCGGGCACCGGGGAGCTGTTTTTT. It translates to CASSLGLAGTGELFF.